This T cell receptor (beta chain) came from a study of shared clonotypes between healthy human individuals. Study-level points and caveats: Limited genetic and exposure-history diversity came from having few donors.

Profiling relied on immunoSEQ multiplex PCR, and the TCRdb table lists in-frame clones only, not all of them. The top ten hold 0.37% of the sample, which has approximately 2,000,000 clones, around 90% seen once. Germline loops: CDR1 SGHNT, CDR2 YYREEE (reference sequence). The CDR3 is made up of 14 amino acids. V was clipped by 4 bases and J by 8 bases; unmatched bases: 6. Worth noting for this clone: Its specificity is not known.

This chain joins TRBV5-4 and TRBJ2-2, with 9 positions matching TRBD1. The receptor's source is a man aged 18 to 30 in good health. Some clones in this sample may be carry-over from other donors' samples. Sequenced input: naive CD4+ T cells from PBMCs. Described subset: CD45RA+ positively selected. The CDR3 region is CASSGRTGAGELFF. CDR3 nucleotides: TGTGCCAGCAGCGGAAGGACAGGGGCAGGGGAGCTGTTTTTT. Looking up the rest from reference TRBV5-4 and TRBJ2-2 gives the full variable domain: ETGVTQSPTHLIKTRGQQVTLRCSSQSGHNTVSWYQQALGQGPQFIFQYYREEENGRGNFPPRFSGLQFPNYSSELNVNALELDDSALYLCASSGRTGAGELFFGEGSRLTVL.